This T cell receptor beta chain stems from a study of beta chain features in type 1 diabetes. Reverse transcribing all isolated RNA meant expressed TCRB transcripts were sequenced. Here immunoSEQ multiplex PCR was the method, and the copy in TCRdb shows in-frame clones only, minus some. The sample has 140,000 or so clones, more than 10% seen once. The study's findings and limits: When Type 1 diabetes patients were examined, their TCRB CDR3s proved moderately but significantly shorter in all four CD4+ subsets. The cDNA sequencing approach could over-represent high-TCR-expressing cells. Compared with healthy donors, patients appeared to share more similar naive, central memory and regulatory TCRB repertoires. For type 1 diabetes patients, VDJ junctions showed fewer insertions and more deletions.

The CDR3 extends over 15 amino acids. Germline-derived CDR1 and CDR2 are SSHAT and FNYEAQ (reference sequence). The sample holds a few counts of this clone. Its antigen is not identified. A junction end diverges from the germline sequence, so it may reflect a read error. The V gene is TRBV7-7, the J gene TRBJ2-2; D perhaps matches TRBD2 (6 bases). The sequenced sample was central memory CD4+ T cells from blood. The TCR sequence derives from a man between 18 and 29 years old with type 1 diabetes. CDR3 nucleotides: TGTGCTAGCAGCCAGGGACTCGCGAACACCGGGGAGCTGTTTTTT. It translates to CASSQGLANTGELFF.